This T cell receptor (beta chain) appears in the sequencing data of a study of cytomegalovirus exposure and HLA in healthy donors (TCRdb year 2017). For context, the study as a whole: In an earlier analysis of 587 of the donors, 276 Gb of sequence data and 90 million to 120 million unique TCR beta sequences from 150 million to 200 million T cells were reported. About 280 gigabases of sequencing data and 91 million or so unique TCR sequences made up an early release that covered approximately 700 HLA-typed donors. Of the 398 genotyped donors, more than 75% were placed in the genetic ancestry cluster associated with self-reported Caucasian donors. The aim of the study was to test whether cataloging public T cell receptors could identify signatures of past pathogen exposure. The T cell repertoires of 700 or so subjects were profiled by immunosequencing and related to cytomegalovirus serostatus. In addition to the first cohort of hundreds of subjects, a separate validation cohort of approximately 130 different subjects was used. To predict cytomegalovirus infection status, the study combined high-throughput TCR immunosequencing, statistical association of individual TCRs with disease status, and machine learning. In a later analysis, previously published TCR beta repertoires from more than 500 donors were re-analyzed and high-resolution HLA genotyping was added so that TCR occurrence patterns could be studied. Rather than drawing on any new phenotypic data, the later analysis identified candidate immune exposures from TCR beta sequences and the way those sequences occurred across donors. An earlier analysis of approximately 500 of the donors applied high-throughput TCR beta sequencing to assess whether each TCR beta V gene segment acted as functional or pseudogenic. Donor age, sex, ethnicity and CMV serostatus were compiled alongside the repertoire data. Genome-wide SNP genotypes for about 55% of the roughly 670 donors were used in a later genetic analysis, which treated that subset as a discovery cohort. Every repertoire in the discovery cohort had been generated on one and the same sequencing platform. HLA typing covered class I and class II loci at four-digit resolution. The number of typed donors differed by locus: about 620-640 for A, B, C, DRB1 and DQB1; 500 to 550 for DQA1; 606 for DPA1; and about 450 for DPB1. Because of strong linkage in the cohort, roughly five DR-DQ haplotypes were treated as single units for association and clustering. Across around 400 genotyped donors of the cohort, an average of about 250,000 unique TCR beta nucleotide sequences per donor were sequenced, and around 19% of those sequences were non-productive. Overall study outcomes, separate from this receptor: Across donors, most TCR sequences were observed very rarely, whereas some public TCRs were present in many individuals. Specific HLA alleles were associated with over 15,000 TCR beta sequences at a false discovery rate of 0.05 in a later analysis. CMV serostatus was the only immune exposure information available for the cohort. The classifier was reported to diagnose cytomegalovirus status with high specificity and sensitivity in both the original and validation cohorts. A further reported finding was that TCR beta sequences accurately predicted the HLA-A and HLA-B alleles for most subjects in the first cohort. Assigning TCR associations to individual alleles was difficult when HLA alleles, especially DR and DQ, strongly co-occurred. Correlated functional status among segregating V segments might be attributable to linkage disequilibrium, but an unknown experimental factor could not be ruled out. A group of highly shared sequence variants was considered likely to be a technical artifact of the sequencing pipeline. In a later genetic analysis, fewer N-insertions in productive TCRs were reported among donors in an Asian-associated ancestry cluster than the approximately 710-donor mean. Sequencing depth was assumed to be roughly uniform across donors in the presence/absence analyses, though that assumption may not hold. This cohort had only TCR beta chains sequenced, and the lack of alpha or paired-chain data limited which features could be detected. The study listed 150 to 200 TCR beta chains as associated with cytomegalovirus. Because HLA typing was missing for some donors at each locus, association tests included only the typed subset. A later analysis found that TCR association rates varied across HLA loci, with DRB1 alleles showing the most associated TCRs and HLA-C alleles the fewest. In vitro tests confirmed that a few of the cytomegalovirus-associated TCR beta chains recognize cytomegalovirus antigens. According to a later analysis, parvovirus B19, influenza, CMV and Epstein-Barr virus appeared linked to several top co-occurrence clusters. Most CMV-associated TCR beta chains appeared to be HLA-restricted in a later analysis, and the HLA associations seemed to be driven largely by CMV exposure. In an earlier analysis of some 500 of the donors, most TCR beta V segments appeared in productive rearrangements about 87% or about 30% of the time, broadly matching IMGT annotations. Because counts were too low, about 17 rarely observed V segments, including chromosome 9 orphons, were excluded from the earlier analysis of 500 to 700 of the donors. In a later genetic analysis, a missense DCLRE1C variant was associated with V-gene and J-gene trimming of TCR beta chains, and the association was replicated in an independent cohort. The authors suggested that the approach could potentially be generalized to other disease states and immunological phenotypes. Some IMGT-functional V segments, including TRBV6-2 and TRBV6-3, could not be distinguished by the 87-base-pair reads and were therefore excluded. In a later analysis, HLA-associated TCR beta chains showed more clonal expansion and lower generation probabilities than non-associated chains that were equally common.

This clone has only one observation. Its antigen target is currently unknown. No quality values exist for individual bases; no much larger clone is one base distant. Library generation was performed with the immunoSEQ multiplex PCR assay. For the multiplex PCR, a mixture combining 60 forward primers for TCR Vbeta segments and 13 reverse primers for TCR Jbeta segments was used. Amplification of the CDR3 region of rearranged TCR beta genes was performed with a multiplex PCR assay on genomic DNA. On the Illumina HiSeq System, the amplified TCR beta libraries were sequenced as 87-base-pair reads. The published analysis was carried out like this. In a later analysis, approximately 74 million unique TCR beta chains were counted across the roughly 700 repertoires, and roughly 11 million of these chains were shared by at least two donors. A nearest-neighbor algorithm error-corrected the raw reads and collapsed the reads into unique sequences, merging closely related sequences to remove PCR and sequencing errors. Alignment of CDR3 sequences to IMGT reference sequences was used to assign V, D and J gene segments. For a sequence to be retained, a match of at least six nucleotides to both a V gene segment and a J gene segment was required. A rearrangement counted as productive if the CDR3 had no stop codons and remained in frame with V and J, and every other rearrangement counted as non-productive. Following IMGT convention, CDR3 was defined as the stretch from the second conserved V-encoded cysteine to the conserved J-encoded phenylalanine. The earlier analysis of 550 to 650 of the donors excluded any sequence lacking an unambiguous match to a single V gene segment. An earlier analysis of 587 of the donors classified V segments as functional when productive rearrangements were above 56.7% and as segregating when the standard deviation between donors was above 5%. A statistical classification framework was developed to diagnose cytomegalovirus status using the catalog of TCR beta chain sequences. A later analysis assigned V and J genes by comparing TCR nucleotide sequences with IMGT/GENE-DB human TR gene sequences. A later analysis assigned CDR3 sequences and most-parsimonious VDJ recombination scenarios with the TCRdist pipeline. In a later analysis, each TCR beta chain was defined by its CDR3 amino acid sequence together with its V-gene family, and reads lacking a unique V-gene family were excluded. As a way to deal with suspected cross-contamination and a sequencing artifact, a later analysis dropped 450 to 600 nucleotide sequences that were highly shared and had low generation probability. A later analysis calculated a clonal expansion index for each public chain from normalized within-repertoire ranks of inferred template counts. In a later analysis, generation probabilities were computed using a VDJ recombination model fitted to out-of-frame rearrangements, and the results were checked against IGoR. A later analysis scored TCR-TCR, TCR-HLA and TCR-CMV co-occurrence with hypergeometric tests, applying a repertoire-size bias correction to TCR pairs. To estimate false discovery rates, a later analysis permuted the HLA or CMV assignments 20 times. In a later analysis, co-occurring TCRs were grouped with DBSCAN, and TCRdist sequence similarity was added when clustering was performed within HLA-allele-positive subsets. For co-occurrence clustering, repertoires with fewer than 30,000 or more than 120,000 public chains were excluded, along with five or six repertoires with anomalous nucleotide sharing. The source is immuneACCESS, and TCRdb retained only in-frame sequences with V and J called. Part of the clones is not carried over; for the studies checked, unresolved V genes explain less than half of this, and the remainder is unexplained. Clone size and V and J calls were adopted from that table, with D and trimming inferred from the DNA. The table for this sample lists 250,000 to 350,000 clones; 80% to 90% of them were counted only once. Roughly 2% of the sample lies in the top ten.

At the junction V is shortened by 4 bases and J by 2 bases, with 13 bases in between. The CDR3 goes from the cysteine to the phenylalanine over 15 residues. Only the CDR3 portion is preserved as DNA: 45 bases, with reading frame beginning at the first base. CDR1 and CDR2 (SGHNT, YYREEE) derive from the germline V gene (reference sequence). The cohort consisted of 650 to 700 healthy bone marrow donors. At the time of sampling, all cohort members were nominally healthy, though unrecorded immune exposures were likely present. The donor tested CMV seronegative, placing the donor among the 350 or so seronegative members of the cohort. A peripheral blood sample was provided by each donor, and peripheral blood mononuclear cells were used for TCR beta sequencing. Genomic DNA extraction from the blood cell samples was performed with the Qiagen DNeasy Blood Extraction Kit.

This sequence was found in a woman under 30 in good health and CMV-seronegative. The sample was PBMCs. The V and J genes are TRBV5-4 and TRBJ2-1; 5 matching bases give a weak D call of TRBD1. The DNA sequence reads TGTGCCAGCAGCCAAAGACAGACCCCCTACAATGAGCAGTTCTTC. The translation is CASSQRQTPYNEQFF.